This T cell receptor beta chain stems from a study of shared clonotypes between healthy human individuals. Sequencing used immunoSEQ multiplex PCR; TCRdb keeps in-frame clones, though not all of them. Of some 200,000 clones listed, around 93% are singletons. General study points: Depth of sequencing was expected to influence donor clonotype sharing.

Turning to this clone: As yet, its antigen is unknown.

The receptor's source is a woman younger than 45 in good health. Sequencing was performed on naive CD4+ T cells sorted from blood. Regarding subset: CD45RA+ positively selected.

For the CDR3, the DNA is TGTGCCAGCAGCAACCGCCGAGAGGCAGAGACCCAGTACTTC. Protein sequence: CASSNRREAETQYF. The gene calls are TRBV21-1 and TRBJ2-5; the table assigns TRBD2, which was not confirmed against the DNA. TRBV21-1 is a documented pseudogene. This CDR3 is built from 14 residues.